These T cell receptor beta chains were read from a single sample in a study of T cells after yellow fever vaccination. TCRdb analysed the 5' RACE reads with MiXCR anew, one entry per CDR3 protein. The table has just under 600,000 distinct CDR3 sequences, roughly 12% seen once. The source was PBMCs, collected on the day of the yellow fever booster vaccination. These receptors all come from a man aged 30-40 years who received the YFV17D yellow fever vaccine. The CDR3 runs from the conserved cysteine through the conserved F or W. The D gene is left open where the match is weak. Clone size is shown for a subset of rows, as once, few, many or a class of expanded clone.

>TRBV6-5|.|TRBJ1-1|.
CASSLKQSLAEAFF
TGTGCCAGCAGTTTGAAACAGTCGTTAGCTGAAGCTTTCTTT
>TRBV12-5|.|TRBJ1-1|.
CASGLGPNTEAFF
TGTGCTAGTGGTTTGGGGCCGAACACTGAAGCTTTCTTT
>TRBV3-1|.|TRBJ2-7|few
CASSHRSDREQYF
TGTGCCAGCAGCCACAGGTCTGATAGGGAGCAGTACTTC
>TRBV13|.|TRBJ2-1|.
CASGDQLASNEQFF
TGTGCCAGCGGGGATCAACTAGCCAGCAATGAGCAGTTCTTC
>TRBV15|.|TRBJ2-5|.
CATSRYTEKETQYF
TGTGCCACCAGCAGATATACAGAGAAAGAGACCCAGTACTTC
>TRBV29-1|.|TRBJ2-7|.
CSVGPGSYEQYF
TGCAGCGTTGGCCCTGGGTCCTACGAGCAGTACTTC
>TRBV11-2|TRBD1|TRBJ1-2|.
CASGHRGLGSGYTF
TGTGCCAGCGGCCACAGGGGATTAGGTAGTGGCTACACCTTC
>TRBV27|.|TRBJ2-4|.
CASSSRGAGVNIQYF
TGTGCCAGCAGTTCCAGGGGCGCAGGGGTGAACATTCAGTACTTC
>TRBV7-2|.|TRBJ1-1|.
CASSFRGGADTEAFF
TGTGCCAGCAGTTTTCGCGGGGGGGCTGACACTGAAGCTTTCTTT
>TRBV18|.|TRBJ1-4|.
CASSPRETNEKLFF
TGTGCCAGCTCCCCACGAGAAACTAATGAAAAACTGTTTTTT
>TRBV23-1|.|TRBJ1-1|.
CASSQVGHEDTEAFF
TGCGCCAGCAGTCAAGTCGGACACGAGGACACTGAAGCTTTCTTT
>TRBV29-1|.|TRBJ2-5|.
CSVVVQETQYF
TGCAGCGTTGTAGTGCAAGAGACCCAGTACTTC
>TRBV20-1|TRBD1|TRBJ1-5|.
CSARDRGPLYSNQPQHF
TGCAGTGCTAGGGACAGGGGACCACTCTATAGCAATCAGCCCCAGCATTTT
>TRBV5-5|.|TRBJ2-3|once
CASSLSGGEPDTQYF
TGTGCCAGCAGCTTGTCTGGGGGAGAACCAGATACGCAGTATTTT
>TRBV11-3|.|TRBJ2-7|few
CASSLDPGDLVSYEQYF
TGTGCCAGCAGCTTAGATCCTGGGGACCTCGTCAGCTACGAGCAGTACTTC
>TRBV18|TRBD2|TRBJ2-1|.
CASSPGLAGISYNEQFF
TGTGCCAGCTCACCTGGACTAGCGGGGATTTCCTACAATGAGCAGTTCTTC
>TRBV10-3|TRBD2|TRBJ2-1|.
CAISEGTSGGGSYNEQFF
TGTGCCATCAGTGAGGGGACTAGCGGAGGGGGCTCCTACAATGAGCAGTTCTTC
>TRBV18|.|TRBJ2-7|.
CASSPEAGSYEQYF
TGTGCCAGCTCACCAGAGGCAGGGTCCTACGAGCAGTACTTC
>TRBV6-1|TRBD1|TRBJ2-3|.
CASRQGQGSTDTQYF
TGTGCCAGCAGGCAGGGACAGGGAAGCACAGATACGCAGTATTTT
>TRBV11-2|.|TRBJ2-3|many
CASSYLVADTQYF
TGTGCCAGCAGCTACCTAGTTGCAGATACGCAGTATTTT
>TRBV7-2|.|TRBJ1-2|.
CASSQGIGRAFGYTF
TGTGCCAGCAGCCAAGGTATCGGCAGGGCCTTCGGCTACACCTTC
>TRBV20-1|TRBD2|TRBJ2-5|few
CSAREPSGSPRRTQYF
TGCAGTGCTAGAGAGCCTAGCGGATCTCCGAGGAGAACCCAGTACTTC
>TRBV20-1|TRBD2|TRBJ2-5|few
CSGTSGLSGTQYF
TGCAGTGGGACTAGCGGACTGAGCGGGACCCAGTACTTC
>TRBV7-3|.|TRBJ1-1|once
CASSPMGGATEAFF
TGTGCCAGCAGCCCAATGGGGGGGGCAACTGAAGCTTTCTTT
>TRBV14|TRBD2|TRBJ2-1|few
CASSQGAGPYNEQFF
TGTGCCAGCAGCCAAGGAGCGGGGCCCTACAATGAGCAGTTCTTC
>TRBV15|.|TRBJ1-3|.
CATSRDRGYGNTIYF
TGTGCCACCAGCAGAGATAGGGGATATGGAAACACCATATATTTT
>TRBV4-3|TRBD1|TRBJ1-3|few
CASSQEGAGQLRNTIYF
TGCGCCAGCAGCCAAGAAGGCGCGGGACAGCTACGAAACACCATATATTTT
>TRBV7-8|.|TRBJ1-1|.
CASSWAGFKVNAEAFF
TGTGCCAGCAGCTGGGCAGGGTTTAAGGTTAACGCTGAAGCTTTCTTT
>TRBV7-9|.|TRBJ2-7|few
CASSSTGLAEGYGEQYF
TGTGCCAGCAGCTCCACTGGGTTGGCAGAAGGTTATGGGGAGCAGTACTTC
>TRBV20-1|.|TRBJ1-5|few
CSARSQMSPQHF
TGCAGTGCTAGGAGTCAGATGAGCCCCCAGCATTTT
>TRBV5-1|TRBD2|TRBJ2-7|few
CASSFGASGTYEQYF
TGCGCCAGCAGCTTCGGAGCTAGCGGGACTTACGAGCAGTACTTC
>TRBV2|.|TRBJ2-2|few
CASSGDSWNTGELFF
TGTGCCAGCAGTGGGGACTCCTGGAACACCGGGGAGCTGTTTTTT
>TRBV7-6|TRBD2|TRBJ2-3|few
CASSRVIRGTSGADTQYF
TGTGCCAGCAGCCGAGTAATTCGGGGGACTAGCGGGGCGGATACGCAGTATTTT
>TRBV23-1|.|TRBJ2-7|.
CASSRTPLPLRRRLQYF
TGCGCCAGCAGTCGGACACCCTTACCACTACGTCGGCGTCTGCAGTACTTC
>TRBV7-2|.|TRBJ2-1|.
CASSSPAGGQFF
TGTGCCAGCAGCTCCCCTGCTGGGGGTCAGTTCTTC
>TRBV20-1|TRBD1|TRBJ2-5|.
CSARHQTGLQTQYF
TGCAGTGCTCGCCATCAGACAGGGTTACAGACCCAGTACTTC
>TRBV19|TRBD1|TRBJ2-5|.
CASTPGQGQETQYF
TGTGCCAGTACTCCGGGACAGGGACAAGAGACCCAGTACTTC
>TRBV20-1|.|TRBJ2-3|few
CSDGRTDTQYF
TGCAGTGACGGTCGCACAGATACGCAGTATTTT
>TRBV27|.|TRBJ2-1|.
CASSLAAGNVQFF
TGTGCCAGCAGTCTAGCAGCTGGCAATGTGCAGTTCTTC
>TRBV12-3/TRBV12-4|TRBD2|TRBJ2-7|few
CASSVGLAATYEQYF
TGTGCCAGCAGTGTCGGACTAGCGGCCACCTACGAGCAGTACTTC
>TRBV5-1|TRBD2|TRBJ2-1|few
CASSLAGGSGGHNEQFF
TGCGCCAGCAGCTTGGCCGGGGGTAGCGGGGGTCACAATGAGCAGTTCTTC